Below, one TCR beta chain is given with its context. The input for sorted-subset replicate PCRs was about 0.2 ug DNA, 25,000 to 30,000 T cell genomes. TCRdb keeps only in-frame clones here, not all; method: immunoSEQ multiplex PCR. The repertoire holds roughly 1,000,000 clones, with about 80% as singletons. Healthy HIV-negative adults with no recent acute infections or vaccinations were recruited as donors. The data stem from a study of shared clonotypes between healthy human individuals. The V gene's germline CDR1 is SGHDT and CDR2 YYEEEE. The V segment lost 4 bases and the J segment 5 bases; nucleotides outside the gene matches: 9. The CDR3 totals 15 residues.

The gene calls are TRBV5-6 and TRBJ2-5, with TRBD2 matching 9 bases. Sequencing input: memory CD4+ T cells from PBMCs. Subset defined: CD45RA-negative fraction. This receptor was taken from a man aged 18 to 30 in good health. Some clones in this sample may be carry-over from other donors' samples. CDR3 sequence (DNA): TGTGCCAGCAGCCATAGCGGGAGATCGCGGGAGACCCAGTACTTC. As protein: CASSHSGRSRETQYF. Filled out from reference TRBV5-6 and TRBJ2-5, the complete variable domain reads DAGVTQSPTHLIKTRGQQVTLRCSPKSGHDTVSWYQQALGQGPQFIFQYYEEEERQRGNFPDRFSGHQFPNYSSELNVNALLLGDSALYLCASSHSGRSRETQYFGPGTRLLVL.